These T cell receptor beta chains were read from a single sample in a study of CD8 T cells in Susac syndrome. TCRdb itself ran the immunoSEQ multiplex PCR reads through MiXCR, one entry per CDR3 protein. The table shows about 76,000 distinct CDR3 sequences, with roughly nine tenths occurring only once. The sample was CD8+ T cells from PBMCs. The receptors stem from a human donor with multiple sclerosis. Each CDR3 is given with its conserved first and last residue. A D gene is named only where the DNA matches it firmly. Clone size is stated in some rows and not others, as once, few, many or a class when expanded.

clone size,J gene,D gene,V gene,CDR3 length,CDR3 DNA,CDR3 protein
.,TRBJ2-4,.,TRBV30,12,TGTGCCTGGAGTGTTCCCCCATACATTCAGTACTTC,CAWSVPPYIQYF
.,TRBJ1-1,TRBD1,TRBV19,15,TGTGCCAGTAGGCTACTTTCCAGGGGGCCCGCTGAAGCTTTCTTT,CASRLLSRGPAEAFF
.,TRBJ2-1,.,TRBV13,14,TGTGCCAGCAGCTTTCTTAAGGGATCGAATGAGCAGTTCTTC,CASSFLKGSNEQFF
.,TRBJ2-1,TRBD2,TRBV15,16,TGTGCCACCTCCCGGGGTAGCGGGAGTTCATACAATGAGCAGTTCTTC,CATSRGSGSSYNEQFF
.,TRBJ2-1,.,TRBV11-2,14,TGTGCCAGCAGCATTGCGACAGGTAATAATGAGCAGTTCTTC,CASSIATGNNEQFF
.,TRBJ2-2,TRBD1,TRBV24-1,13,TGTGCCACCCCGGGACAGCACACCGGGGAGCTGTTTTTT,CATPGQHTGELFF
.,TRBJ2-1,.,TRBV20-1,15,TGCAGTGCTAGAGATCGCGGCCTCTCCTACAATGAGCAGTTCTTC,CSARDRGLSYNEQFF
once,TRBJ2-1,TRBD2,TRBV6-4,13,TGTGCCAGCAGTGCCGGGACTAGCAATGAGCAGTTCTTC,CASSAGTSNEQFF
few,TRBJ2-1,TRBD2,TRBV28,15,TGTGCCAGCAGTTTGGGGACTAGCGGGTACAATGAGCAGTTCTTC,CASSLGTSGYNEQFF
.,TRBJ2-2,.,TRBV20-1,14,TGCAGTGCTAGAGATTTTTTCGACACCGGGGAGCTGTTTTTT,CSARDFFDTGELFF